This T cell receptor beta chain was found in a study of OX40 agonist ivuxolimab in advanced cancers. Study in general: The study gave patients intravenous ivuxolimab at 0.01 to 10 mg/kg every 2 weeks. Patients achieving partial responses numbered three: one hepatocellular carcinoma case and two cutaneous melanoma cases. Study outcomes and limitations: The study found among the lowest clonal expansion in partial responders at 0.1-3.0 mg/kg. Antigen specificity was not determined for the expanded peripheral T cells.

CDR1 and CDR2 from the germline V gene are KGHSH and LQKENI. Unmatched junction bases numbered 16, after V lost 3 bases and J lost 5 bases. The CDR3 covers 18 residues. About this clone: Its antigen remains unidentified.

The method was immunoSEQ multiplex PCR; TCRdb's version includes in-frame clones alone and lacks a portion of them. The repertoire holds 55,000 to 70,000 clones, with 86% as singletons. This material consisted of CD4+ or CD8+ T cells sorted from blood, taken in a trial of the OX40 agonist ivuxolimab. The TCR was taken from an adult with an advanced solid tumor such as melanoma, head and neck, liver or kidney cancer. This rearrangement joins TRBV18 to TRBJ2-7; 10 positions agree with TRBD1. CDR3 in amino acids: CASSPLRRTGTGAHEQYF. CDR3 in DNA: TGTGCCAGCTCACCCCTTCGCCGGACCGGGACAGGGGCCCACGAGCAGTACTTC.